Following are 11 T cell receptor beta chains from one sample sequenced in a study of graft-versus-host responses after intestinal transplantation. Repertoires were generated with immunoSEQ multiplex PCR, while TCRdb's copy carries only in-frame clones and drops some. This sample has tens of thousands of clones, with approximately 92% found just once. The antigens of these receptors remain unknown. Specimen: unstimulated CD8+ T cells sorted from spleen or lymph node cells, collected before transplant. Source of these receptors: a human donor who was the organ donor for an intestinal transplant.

The CDR3, as DNA: TGTGCCAGTAATGACGGGACAGGGCGCTACGAGCAGTACTTC. The encoded protein is CASNDGTGRYEQYF. V gene TRBV19 combines with J gene TRBJ2-7; TRBD1 aligns across 9 bases. Germline CDR1 is LNHDA and CDR2 is SQIVND (reference sequence). V shed 7 bases and J 3 bases; nucleotides not matched to a gene: 7. The CDR3 runs 14 residues. The full variable domain, its missing parts supplied by reference TRBV19 and TRBJ2-7, is DGGITQSPKYLFRKEGQNVTLSCEQNLNHDAMYWYRQDPGQGLRLIYYSQIVNDFQKGDIAEGYSVSREKKESFPLTVTSAQKNPTAFYLCASNDGTGRYEQYFGPGTRLTVT.

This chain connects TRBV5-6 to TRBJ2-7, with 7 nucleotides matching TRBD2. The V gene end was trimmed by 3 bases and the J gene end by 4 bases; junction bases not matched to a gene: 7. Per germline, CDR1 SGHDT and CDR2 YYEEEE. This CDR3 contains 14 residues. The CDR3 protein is CASSSGLVVYEQYF. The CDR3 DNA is TGTGCCAGCAGCTCCGGACTAGTTGTTTACGAGCAGTACTTC.

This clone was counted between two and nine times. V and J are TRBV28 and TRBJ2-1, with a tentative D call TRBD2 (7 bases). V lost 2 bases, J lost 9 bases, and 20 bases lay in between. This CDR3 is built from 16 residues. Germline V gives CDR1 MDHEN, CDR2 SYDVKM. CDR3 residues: CASSLRPGGERGEQFF. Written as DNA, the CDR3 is TGTGCCAGCAGTTTACGCCCGGGGGGCGAGAGGGGTGAGCAGTTCTTC.

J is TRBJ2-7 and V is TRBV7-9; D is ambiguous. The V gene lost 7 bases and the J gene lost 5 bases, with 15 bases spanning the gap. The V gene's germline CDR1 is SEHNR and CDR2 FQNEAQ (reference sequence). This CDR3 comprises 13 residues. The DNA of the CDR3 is TGTGCCAGCACCTCCCCCCTAGACGACGAGCAGTACTTC. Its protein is CASTSPLDDEQYF.

CDR3 sequence reads: CASSVQGYYGYTF. Written as DNA, the CDR3 is TGTGCCAGCAGCGTACAGGGATATTATGGCTACACCTTC. This chain connects TRBV9 to TRBJ1-2; D may be TRBD1 (5 bases). The CDR3 is 13 residues long. CDR1 and CDR2 (germline): SGDLS, YYNGEE. V dropped 1 base and J dropped 5 bases, with 9 bases sitting between them.

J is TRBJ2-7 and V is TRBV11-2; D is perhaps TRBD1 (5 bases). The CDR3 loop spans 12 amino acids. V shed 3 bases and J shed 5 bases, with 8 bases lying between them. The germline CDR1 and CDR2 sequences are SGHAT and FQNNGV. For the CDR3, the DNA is TGTGCCAGCAGCTTGGACACCCACGAGCAGTACTTC. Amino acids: CASSLDTHEQYF.

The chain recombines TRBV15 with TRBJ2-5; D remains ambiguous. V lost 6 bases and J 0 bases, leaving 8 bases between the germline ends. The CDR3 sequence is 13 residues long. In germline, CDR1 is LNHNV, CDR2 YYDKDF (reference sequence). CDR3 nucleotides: TGTGCCACCAGAGAACAGAACCAAGAGACCCAGTACTTC. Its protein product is CATREQNQETQYF.

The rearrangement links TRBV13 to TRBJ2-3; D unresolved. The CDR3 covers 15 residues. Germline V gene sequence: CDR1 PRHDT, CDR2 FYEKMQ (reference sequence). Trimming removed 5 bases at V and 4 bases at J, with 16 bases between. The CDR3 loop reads CASSGAVRLPDTQYF. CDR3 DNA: TGTGCCAGCAGCGGAGCCGTGAGGCTTCCAGATACGCAGTATTTT.

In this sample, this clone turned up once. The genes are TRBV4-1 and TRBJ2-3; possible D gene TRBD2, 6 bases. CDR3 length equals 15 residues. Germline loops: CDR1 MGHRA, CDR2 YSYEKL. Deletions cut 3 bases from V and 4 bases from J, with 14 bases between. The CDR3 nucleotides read TGCGCCAGCAGCCATTCGGACTGGGGGGCAGATACGCAGTATTTT. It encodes CASSHSDWGADTQYF.

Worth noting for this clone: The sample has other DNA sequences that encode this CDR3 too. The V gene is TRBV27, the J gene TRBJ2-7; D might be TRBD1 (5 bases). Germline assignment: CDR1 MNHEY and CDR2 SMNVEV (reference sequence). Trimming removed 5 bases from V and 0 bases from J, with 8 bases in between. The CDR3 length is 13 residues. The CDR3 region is CASSQGASYEQYF. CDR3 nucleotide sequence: TGTGCCAGCAGTCAAGGGGCCTCCTACGAGCAGTACTTC.

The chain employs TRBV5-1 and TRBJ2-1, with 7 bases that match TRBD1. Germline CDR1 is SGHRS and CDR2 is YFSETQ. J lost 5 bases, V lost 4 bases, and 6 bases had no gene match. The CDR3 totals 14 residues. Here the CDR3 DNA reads TGCGCCAGCAGCATCGGGACAGCCAACAATGAGCAGTTCTTC. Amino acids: CASSIGTANNEQFF.